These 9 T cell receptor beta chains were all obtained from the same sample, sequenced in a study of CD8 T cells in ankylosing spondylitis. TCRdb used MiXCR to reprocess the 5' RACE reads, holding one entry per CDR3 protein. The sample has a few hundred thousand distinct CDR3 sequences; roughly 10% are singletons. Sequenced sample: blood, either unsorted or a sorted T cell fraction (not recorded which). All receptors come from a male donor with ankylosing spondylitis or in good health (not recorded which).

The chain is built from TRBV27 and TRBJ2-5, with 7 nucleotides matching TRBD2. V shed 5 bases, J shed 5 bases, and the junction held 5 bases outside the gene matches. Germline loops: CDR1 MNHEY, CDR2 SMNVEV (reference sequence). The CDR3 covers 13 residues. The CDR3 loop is CASSGPGGETQYF. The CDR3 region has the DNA TGTGCCAGCAGTGGGCCCGGGGGGGAGACCCAGTACTTC.

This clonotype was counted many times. This chain's CDR3 is CASSRDRGATGELFF. CDR3 DNA sequence: TGTGCCAGCAGCCGCGACAGGGGCGCCACCGGGGAGCTGTTTTTT. The chain is built from TRBV3-1 and TRBJ2-2; 8 bases align to TRBD1. V lost 4 bases, J lost 4 bases, and 5 bases stayed unmatched. This CDR3 comprises 15 residues. The germline V gene encodes CDR1 LGHDT and CDR2 YNNKEL (reference sequence).

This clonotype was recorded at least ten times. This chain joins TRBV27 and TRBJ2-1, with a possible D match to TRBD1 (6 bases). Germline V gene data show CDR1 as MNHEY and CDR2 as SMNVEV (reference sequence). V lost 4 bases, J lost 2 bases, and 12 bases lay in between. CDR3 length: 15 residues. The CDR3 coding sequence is TGTGCCAGCAGTTACACCGGGACACCCTACAATGAGCAGTTCTTC. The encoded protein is CASSYTGTPYNEQFF.

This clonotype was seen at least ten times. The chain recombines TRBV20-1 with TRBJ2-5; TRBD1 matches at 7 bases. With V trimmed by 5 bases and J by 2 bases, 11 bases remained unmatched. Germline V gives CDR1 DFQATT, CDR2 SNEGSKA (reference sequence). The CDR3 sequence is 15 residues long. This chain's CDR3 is CSAPDRQGLQETQYF. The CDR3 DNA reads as TGCAGTGCTCCCGACCGACAGGGCCTTCAAGAGACCCAGTACTTC.

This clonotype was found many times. The DNA of the CDR3 is TGCAGTGCTCAGGCGGGACCACAATACGAGCAGTACTTC. As protein: CSAQAGPQYEQYF. The rearrangement uses TRBV20-1 and TRBJ2-7; D may be TRBD2 (6 bases). The CDR3 is 13 amino acids. Looked up from germline, CDR1 is DFQATT and CDR2 is SNEGSKA (reference sequence). The germline V and J ends were trimmed by 5 bases and 4 bases, with 15 bases remaining between them.

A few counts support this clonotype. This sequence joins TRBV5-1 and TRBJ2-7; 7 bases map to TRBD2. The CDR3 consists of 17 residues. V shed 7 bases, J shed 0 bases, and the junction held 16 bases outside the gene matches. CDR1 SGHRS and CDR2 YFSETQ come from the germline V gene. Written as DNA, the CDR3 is TGCGCCAGCGGCTGGCTCGCAGGAGCGGGGCCCTCCTACGAGCAGTACTTC. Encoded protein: CASGWLAGAGPSYEQYF.

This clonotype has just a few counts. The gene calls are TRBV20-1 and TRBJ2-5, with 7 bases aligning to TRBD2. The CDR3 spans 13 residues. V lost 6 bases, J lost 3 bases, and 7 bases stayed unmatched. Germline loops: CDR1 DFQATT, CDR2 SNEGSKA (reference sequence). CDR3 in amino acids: CSATLLAEETQYF. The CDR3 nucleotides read TGCAGTGCCACTCTCCTAGCGGAAGAGACCCAGTACTTC.

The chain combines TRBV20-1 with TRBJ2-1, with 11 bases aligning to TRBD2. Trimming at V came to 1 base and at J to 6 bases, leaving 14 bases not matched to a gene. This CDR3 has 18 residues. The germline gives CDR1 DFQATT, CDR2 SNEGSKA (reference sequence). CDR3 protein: CSARVPRLAGLGTNEQFF. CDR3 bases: TGCAGTGCTAGAGTGCCCCGACTAGCGGGGCTCGGTACCAATGAGCAGTTCTTC.

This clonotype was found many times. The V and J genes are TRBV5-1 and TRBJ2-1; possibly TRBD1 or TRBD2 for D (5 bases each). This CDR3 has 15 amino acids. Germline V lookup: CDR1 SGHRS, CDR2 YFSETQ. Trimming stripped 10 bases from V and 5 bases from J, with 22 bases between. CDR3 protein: CASHNPGRGDNEQFF. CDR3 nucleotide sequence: TGCGCCTCACACAACCCGGGGAGAGGGGACAATGAGCAGTTCTTC.